This passage covers 31 T cell receptor beta chains from one sample sequenced in a study of T cells in Graves' hyperthyroidism and ophthalmopathy. RNA transcripts provided the source from which TCR beta CDR3 regions were amplified. The HTBI set primed first-round TCR CDR3 RT-PCR. TCRdb reprocessed the multiplex PCR reads via MiXCR and lists one record per CDR3 protein. The table lists 650,000 to 750,000 distinct CDR3 sequences, roughly 15% of them singletons. The sample taken for sequencing was blood. Receptors were obtained from a woman aged 18-29 years with Graves' hyperthyroidism.

Many counts were recorded for this clonotype. The chain uses TRBV6-6 and TRBJ2-1; D is unclear. The V gene's germline CDR1 is MNHNY and CDR2 SVGAGI (reference sequence). This CDR3 is built from 12 residues. V lost 0 bases and J 7 bases, leaving 4 bases between the germline ends. The CDR3 is CASSYSRNEQFF. The CDR3 DNA reads TGTGCCAGCAGTTACTCGAGGAATGAGCAGTTCTTC.

This clonotype occurred many times. The gene calls are TRBV12-3 or TRBV12-4 and TRBJ2-5; D not certain. This CDR3 is 11 amino acids long. V lost 5 bases to trimming and J lost 6 bases, with 7 bases between them. DNA of the CDR3: TGTGCCAGCAGTCAGACAAAGACCCAGTACTTC. It specifies CASSQTKTQYF.

This chain uses TRBV13 with TRBJ2-3, with TRBD2 matching 9 bases. Germline-derived CDR1 and CDR2 are PRHDT and FYEKMQ (reference sequence). Trimming took 5 bases from V and 2 from J; bases not matched to a gene: 11. The CDR3 covers 17 residues. The CDR3 region is CASSHRSGRTYTDTQYF. CDR3 DNA sequence: TGTGCCAGCAGCCATCGGAGCGGGAGGACTTACACAGATACGCAGTATTTT.

This rearrangement joins TRBV6-5 to TRBJ2-7; TRBD2 might be the D (5 bases). Between the trimmed V and J ends, which lost 2 bases and 3 bases, there was a span of 8 bases. The CDR3 sequence is 13 residues long. Germline V gene lookup returns CDR1 MNHEY and CDR2 SVGAGI. In DNA form, the CDR3 reads TGTGCCAGCAGTTACACGGAGGACTACGAGCAGTACTTC. This encodes CASSYTEDYEQYF.

This rearrangement joins TRBV19 to TRBJ2-1; no reliable D call. Looked up from germline, CDR1 is LNHDA and CDR2 is SQIVND (reference sequence). Between the trimmed V and J ends, which lost 3 bases and 8 bases, there was a span of 17 bases. The CDR3 consists of 15 residues. CDR3 sequence: CASSIIPSVGDEQFF. Here the CDR3 DNA reads TGTGCCAGTAGTATTATCCCATCCGTTGGGGATGAGCAGTTCTTC.

This clonotype was counted a few times. V and J are TRBV20-1 and TRBJ2-7; D assignment may be TRBD1 or TRBD2 (5 bases each). The CDR3 is 12 residues long. The germline gives CDR1 DFQATT, CDR2 SNEGSKA (reference sequence). The V and J ends lost 5 bases and 3 bases respectively, with 11 bases between them. As DNA, the CDR3 is TGCAGTGCTCTCCGGGACGGCTACGAGCAGTACTTC. Its protein is CSALRDGYEQYF.

This chain links TRBV27 with TRBJ1-5; no definite D call. The CDR3 length is 13 residues. Trimming took 3 bases from V and 3 from J, leaving 6 bases between them. The germline V gene encodes CDR1 MNHEY and CDR2 SMNVEV (reference sequence). The CDR3 region is CASSFYPNQPQHF. The DNA for the CDR3 is TGTGCCAGCAGTTTTTATCCCAATCAGCCCCAGCATTTT.

In this sample, this clonotype turned up many times. V gene TRBV30 combines with J gene TRBJ1-4; D is unclear. This CDR3 spans 15 amino acids. Germline CDR1 and CDR2: GTSNPN and SVGIG (reference sequence). The ends were cut back, 2 bases at V and 7 bases at J, with 17 bases in the middle. As DNA, the CDR3 is TGTGCCTGGAGTAGCGTCTCGGGGAGGCGTGAAAAACTGTTTTTT. As protein: CAWSSVSGRREKLFF.

In its sample, this clonotype was seen many times. The J gene is TRBJ1-5, the V gene TRBV12-3 or TRBV12-4; no reliable D call. Trimming removed 5 bases from V and 2 bases from J, with 13 bases in between. The CDR3 covers 15 residues. CDR3: CASSTNPLGNQPQHF. CDR3 DNA sequence: TGTGCCAGCAGTACCAACCCCCTCGGCAATCAGCCCCAGCATTTT.

The table lists this clonotype with a few counts. V usage is TRBV27 and J usage is TRBJ2-5; 12 bases fit TRBD1. CDR1 MNHEY and CDR2 SMNVEV come from the germline V gene (reference sequence). Trimming removed 2 bases from V and 4 bases from J; junction bases left unmatched: 5. This CDR3 comprises 16 residues. The CDR3 coding sequence is TGTGCCAGCAGTTTAGGGACAGGGGGCGTTGCAGAGACCCAGTACTTC. It codes for CASSLGTGGVAETQYF.

This clonotype was seen at least ten times. The J gene is TRBJ1-1, the V gene TRBV12-3 or TRBV12-4; the D is unclear. The CDR3 extends over 16 amino acids. Between the trimmed V and J ends, which lost 4 bases and 1 base, there was a span of 16 bases. CDR3 DNA: TGTGCCAGCAGTTCTTTCGCAAGGGCCACGAACACTGAAGCTTTCTTT. Translated: CASSSFARATNTEAFF.

The sample holds many counts of this clonotype. The chain employs TRBV3-1 and TRBJ1-2; no clear D gene. The V gene's germline CDR1 is LGHDT and CDR2 YNNKEL (reference sequence). CDR3 length equals 12 residues. Trimming pared 2 bases from V and 4 bases from J, leaving 5 bases between. The CDR3 sequence is CASSQTTYGYTF. DNA for the CDR3: TGTGCCAGCAGCCAAACAACCTATGGCTACACCTTC.

This clonotype occurred many times. The rearrangement links TRBV7-3 to TRBJ2-1; 7 bases are shared with TRBD2. Germline-derived CDR1 and CDR2 are SGHTA and FQGTGA. The CDR3 consists of 15 residues. Trimming at V came to 1 base and at J to 5 bases, leaving 5 bases not matched to a gene. CDR3 region: CASSLMAGAHNEQFF. As DNA, the CDR3 is TGTGCCAGCAGCTTAATGGCGGGAGCTCACAATGAGCAGTTCTTC.

The rearrangement uses TRBV27 and TRBJ2-1, with unresolved D. The V end was cut by 4 bases, the J end by 5 bases, with 9 bases between. The CDR3 contains 13 residues. CDR1 is MNHEY and CDR2 is SMNVEV in the germline V gene (reference sequence). CDR3 loop: CASSSYHNNEQFF. The DNA of the CDR3 is TGTGCCAGCAGTTCTTATCATAACAATGAGCAGTTCTTC.

The sample holds one count of this clonotype. The chain joins TRBV19 to TRBJ2-7; tentatively, D is TRBD2 (6 bases). Germline-derived CDR1 and CDR2 are LNHDA and SQIVND (reference sequence). Trimming cost V 6 bases and J 1 base, with 13 bases left between them. This CDR3 is 14 amino acids long. The CDR3 reads CASRGSGLSYEQYF. In DNA form, the CDR3 reads TGTGCCAGTAGGGGAAGCGGGCTATCCTACGAGCAGTACTTC.

This clonotype occurred a few times. This sequence joins TRBV10-3 and TRBJ1-2; D gene unclear. This CDR3 is 14 amino acids long. Germline lookup yields CDR1 ENHRY and CDR2 SYGVKD. V lost 4 bases to trimming and J lost 1 base, with 10 bases between them. The CDR3 here is CAISVSDLNYGYTF. As DNA, the CDR3 is TGTGCCATCAGTGTCTCTGACCTTAACTATGGCTACACCTTC.

In its sample, this clonotype was seen a few times. This rearrangement joins TRBV19 to TRBJ2-3, with TRBD2 matching 10 bases. From germline, CDR1 is LNHDA and CDR2 SQIVND (reference sequence). The trim removed 3 bases at V and 4 bases at J, leaving 4 bases unmatched. The length of the CDR3 is 15 residues. The CDR3 region is CASSMLAGDADTQYF. The CDR3 DNA reads as TGTGCCAGTAGTATGCTAGCGGGAGACGCAGATACGCAGTATTTT.

The CDR3 DNA sequence: TGCGCCAGCAGCCAAGATGGCGCCGCCTACGAGCAGTACTTC. Encoded protein: CASSQDGAAYEQYF. This rearrangement joins TRBV4-3 to TRBJ2-7; D is undetermined. The CDR3 runs 14 residues. Germline loops: CDR1 LGHNA, CDR2 YSLEER. V lost 0 bases and J 2 bases, leaving 8 bases between the germline ends.

This clonotype was detected ten times or more. The gene calls are TRBV12-3 or TRBV12-4 and TRBJ1-5; 9 bases line up with TRBD1. The trim removed 5 bases at V and 3 bases at J, leaving 8 bases unmatched. The CDR3 has 16 residues. CDR3: CASSPPGQGPNQPQHF. Here the CDR3 DNA reads TGTGCCAGCAGTCCCCCGGGACAGGGTCCCAATCAGCCCCAGCATTTT.

This clonotype was counted many times. This chain joins TRBV13 and TRBJ1-1, with D hard to call. Germline lookup yields CDR1 PRHDT and CDR2 FYEKMQ (reference sequence). This CDR3 region has 15 residues. Trimming removed 0 bases at V and 5 bases at J, with 13 bases between. CDR3 DNA: TGTGCCAGCAGCTTAGGGAGACTGGACGGTACTGAAGCTTTCTTT. Translated, it gives CASSLGRLDGTEAFF.

The rearrangement links TRBV29-1 to TRBJ1-2, with TRBD1 matching 7 bases. This CDR3 contains 12 residues. V was clipped by 3 bases and J by 4 bases; unmatched bases: 2. Germline V gene data show CDR1 as SQVTM and CDR2 as ANQGSEA. The CDR3 is CSVDDRAYGYTF. The CDR3 nucleotides are TGCAGCGTTGATGACAGGGCCTATGGCTACACCTTC.

This clonotype appeared many times. The CDR3 reads CASSYPGTAYEQYF. DNA for the CDR3: TGTGCCAGCAGTTACCCCGGGACAGCCTACGAGCAGTACTTC. The V gene is TRBV28, the J gene TRBJ2-7; 7 positions match TRBD1. Germline lookup yields CDR1 MDHEN and CDR2 SYDVKM. V was pared by 4 bases and J by 2 bases, with 5 bases of the junction left unmatched. This CDR3 has 14 residues.

This clonotype has a handful of counts. V and J are TRBV7-3 and TRBJ2-5; 11 bases are a match to TRBD2. The CDR3 extends over 15 amino acids. Trimming at V came to 1 base and at J to 4 bases, leaving 2 bases not matched to a gene. Looked up from germline, CDR1 is SGHTA and CDR2 is FQGTGA. CDR3 sequence (DNA): TGTGCCAGCAGCTTAAGCACTAGCGGGAGAGAGACCCAGTACTTC. Translated, it gives CASSLSTSGRETQYF.

This clonotype showed up just a few times. The chain combines TRBV20-1 with TRBJ1-5, with D uncertain. In germline, CDR1 is DFQATT, CDR2 SNEGSKA (reference sequence). V shed 0 bases and J shed 0 bases, with 6 bases lying between them. This CDR3 is built from 14 residues. The CDR3 DNA reads TGCAGTGCTAGAGATGTACGTAGCAATCAGCCCCAGCATTTT. This codes for CSARDVRSNQPQHF.

This clonotype was picked up many times. The chain has TRBV12-3 or TRBV12-4 and TRBJ1-2; 9 positions match TRBD1. Trimming cost V 5 bases and J 4 bases; bases outside gene matches: 2. The CDR3 contains 13 residues. CDR3 region: CASSRQGVYGYTF. The CDR3 DNA reads as TGTGCCAGCAGTCGACAGGGGGTCTATGGCTACACCTTC.

The rearrangement links TRBV24-1 to TRBJ1-2; D is undetermined. CDR3 length equals 13 residues. The V gene's germline CDR1 is KGHDR and CDR2 SFDVKD. Trimming cost V 2 bases and J 7 bases, with 10 bases left between them. This CDR3 reads CATSDSDYSGYTF. The CDR3 coding sequence is TGTGCCACCAGTGATTCTGATTATTCTGGCTACACCTTC.

This clonotype was seen at least ten times. The chain is built from TRBV2 and TRBJ2-3, with no clear D. The CDR3 has 12 residues. The germline V gene has CDR1 SNHLY and CDR2 FYNNEI. Trimming took off 3 bases at V and 4 bases at J, with 5 bases between the two ends. The CDR3 region has the DNA TGTGCCAGCAGTGAGTGGGCAGATACGCAGTATTTT. Translation: CASSEWADTQYF.

The table lists this clonotype with many counts. The chain combines TRBV7-8 with TRBJ2-5; D gene ambiguous. The germline V and J ends were trimmed by 6 bases and 7 bases, with 9 bases remaining between them. CDR1 is SGHVS, CDR2 FQNEAQ, per germline. This CDR3 has 11 residues. This chain's CDR3 is CASSPPGTQYF. CDR3 DNA: TGTGCCAGCAGTCCCCCCGGGACCCAGTACTTC.

This clonotype was seen a handful of times. The chain combines TRBV7-3 with TRBJ2-4, with TRBD2 matching over 11 bases. In germline, CDR1 is SGHTA, CDR2 FQGTGA. CDR3 size: 17 residues. The J segment lost 6 bases and the V segment lost 4 bases, leaving 11 bases of the junction unmatched. CDR3 nucleotides: TGTGCCAGCAGCTGGATACTAGCGGGAGTTATAGTAAACATTCAGTACTTC. Translating it yields CASSWILAGVIVNIQYF.

This rearrangement joins TRBV6-5 to TRBJ2-7; 12 bases fit TRBD2. Looked up from germline, CDR1 is MNHEY and CDR2 is SVGAGI. The V and J ends lost 2 bases and 6 bases, in that order; junction bases with no gene match: 5. The length of the CDR3 is 15 residues. The CDR3 nucleotides read TGTGCCAGCAGTTACACGACTAGCGGGAGCCGCGAGCAGTACTTC. Translating it yields CASSYTTSGSREQYF.

CDR3 residues: CASSQGVWDRLLTDTQYF. The CDR3 nucleotides read TGCGCCAGCAGCCAAGGCGTTTGGGACAGATTGCTCACAGATACGCAGTATTTT. This sequence joins TRBV4-3 and TRBJ2-3; 7 positions agree with TRBD1. With V trimmed by 1 base and J by 2 bases, 12 bases remained unmatched. The CDR3 consists of 18 residues. Per germline, CDR1 LGHNA and CDR2 YSLEER.